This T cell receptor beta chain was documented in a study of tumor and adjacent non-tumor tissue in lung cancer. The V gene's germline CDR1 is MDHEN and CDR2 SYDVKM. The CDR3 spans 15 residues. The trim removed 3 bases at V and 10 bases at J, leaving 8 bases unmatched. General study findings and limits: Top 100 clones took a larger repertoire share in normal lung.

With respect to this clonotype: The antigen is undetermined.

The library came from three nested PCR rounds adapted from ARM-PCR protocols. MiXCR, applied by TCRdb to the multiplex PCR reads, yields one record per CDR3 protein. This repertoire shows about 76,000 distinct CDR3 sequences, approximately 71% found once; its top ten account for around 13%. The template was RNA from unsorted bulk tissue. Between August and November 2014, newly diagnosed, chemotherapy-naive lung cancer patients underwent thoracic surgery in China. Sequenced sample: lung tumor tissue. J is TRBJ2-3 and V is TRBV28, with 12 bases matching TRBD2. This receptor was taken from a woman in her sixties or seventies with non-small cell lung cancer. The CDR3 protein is CASSLTSGSAHAQYF. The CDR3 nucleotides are TGTGCCAGCAGTTTGACTAGCGGGAGTGCACATGCGCAGTATTTT.